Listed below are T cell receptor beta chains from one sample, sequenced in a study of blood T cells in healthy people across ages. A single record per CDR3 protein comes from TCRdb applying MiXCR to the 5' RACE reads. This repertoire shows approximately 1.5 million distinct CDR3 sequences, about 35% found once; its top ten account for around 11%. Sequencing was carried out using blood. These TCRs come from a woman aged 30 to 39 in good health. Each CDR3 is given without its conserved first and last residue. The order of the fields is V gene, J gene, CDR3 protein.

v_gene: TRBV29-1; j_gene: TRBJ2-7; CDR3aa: SVEATLTHEQY
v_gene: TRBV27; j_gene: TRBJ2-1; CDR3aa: ASSARGQAYNEQF
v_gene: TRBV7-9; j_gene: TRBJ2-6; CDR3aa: TSSLGGHSGANVLT
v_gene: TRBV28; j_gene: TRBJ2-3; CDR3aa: ASNTLARGPVSTDTQY
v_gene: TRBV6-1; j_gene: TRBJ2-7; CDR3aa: ASSAWTSGSYEQY
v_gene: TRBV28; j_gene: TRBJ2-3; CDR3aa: ASSLRGGGRDTQY
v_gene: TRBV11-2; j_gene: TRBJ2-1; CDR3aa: ASSFGYYNEQF
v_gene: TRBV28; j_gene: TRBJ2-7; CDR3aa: ASSPRSGFRASSYEQY
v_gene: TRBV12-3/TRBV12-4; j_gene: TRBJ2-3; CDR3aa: ASRASPTDTQY
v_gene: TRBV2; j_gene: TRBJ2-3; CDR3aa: ASTPLEGPSVNTQY
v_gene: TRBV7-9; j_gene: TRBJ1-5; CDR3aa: ASSTETVGQPQH
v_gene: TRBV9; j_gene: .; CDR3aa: AGTPRGTSGEQY
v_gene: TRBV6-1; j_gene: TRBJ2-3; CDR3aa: ASSEATADTQY
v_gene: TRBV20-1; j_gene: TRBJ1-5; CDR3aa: SALPGYSNQPQH
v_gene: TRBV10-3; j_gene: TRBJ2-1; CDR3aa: AIRLEAYNGQF
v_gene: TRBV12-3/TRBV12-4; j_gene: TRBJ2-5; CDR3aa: ASSSDRKKGEAQY
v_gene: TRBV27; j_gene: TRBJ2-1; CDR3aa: ASSPRGPYNGQF
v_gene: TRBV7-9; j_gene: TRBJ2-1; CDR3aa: ASSLEVLAGGPNEQF
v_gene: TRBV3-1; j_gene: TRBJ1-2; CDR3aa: ASSHRRDRVTLDNYGYT
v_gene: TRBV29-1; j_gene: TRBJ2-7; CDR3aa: SVILSDSFYEQY
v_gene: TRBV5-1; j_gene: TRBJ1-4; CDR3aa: ASSFRGAGEKLF
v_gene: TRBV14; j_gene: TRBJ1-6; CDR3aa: ASAQVASNSPLH
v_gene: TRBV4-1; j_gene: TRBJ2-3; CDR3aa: ASSQDLTDTQY
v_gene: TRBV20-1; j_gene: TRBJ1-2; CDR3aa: SARDVVSYGYT
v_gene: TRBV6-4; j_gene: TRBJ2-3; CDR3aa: ASSPSGRAGGDTQY
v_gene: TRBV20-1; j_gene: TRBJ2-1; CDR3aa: SARLWKSYNEQF
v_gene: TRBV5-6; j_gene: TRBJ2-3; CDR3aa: ASSFGTSRTDTQY
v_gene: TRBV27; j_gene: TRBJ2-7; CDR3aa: ASSITGDLFVYEQY
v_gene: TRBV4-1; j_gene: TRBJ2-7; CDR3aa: ASSQVGSGRFYEQY
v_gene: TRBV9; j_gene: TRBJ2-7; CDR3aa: ARGGTESYEQY
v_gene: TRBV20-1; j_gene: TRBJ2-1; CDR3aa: SARVLAGDGYEQF
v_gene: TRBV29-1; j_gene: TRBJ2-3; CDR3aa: SVEGLTSGGTDTQY
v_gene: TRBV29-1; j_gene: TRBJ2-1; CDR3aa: SGGLAGFEQF
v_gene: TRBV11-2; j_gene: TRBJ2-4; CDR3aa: ASSLRGNQY
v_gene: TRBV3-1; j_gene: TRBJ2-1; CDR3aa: ASSPLSGGTGNEQF
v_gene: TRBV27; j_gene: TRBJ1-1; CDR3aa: ASSLSSQGLGAEAF
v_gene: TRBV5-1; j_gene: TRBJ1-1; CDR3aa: ASSTRTVNTEAF
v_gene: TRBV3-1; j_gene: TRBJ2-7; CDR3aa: ASGHIGGTSYEQY
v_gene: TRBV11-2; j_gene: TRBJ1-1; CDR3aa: ASSPTGTGRGTEAF
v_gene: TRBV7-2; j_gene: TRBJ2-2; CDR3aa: ASSLPNGRGGNTGELF
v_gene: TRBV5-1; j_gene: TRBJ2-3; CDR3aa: ASSPGTSGAATQY
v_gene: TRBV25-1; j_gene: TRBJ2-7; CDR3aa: ASSPSLGPSYEQY
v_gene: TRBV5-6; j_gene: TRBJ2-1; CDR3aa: ASSLWGGRTSNEQF
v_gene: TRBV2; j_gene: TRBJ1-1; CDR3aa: ASSEMHRAMNTEAF
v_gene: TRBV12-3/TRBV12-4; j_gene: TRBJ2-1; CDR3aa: ASRLGGNEQF
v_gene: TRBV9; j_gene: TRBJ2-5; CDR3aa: ASSVDGSFQETQY
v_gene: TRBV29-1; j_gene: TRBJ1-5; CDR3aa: SVTDGQGQPQH